These 23 T cell receptor beta chains originate from one sample sequenced in a study of OX40 agonist ivuxolimab in advanced cancers. Clones were sequenced by immunoSEQ multiplex PCR, and TCRdb holds only the in-frame ones, with some missing. The sample contains 70,000 or so clones, about 84% of which appear only once. The sequences come from CD4+ or CD8+ T cells sorted from blood, collected in a trial of the OX40 agonist ivuxolimab. The receptors here all came from an adult with an advanced solid tumor such as melanoma, head and neck, liver or kidney cancer.

The genes are TRBV27 and TRBJ2-3, with TRBD2 matching over 7 bases. The CDR3 is made up of 17 amino acids. Germline V gene data show CDR1 as MNHEY and CDR2 as SMNVEV (reference sequence). J was trimmed by 2 bases and V by 6 bases; bases with no gene match: 14. CDR3 coding DNA: TGTGCCAGCAGATATTCCCCTTCGGGGGGTACCACAGATACGCAGTATTTT. Translating gives CASRYSPSGGTTDTQYF.

The chain carries TRBV5-1 and TRBJ1-2, with TRBD1 matching 12 bases. The V and J ends lost 4 bases and 8 bases, in that order; junction bases with no gene match: 12. This CDR3 region has 16 residues. The germline gives CDR1 SGHRS, CDR2 YFSETQ. CDR3: CASSREPGQGAQGYTF. CDR3 nucleotide sequence: TGCGCCAGCAGCAGAGAGCCGGGACAGGGGGCTCAGGGCTACACCTTC.

This rearrangement joins TRBV4-3 to TRBJ2-5, with 8 nucleotides matching TRBD2. CDR3 length equals 15 residues. Trimming at V came to 2 bases and at J to 1 base, leaving 3 bases not matched to a gene. Germline V gene data show CDR1 as LGHNA and CDR2 as YSLEER. The CDR3 DNA is TGCGCCAGCAGCCAACATACTAGCGGCCAAGAGACCCAGTACTTC. It is translated as CASSQHTSGQETQYF.

The chain links TRBV5-8 to TRBJ1-1; the D is unclear. From germline, CDR1 is SGHTS and CDR2 YDEGEE. This CDR3 contains 13 residues. V was shortened by 4 bases and J by 3 bases, with 10 bases between the two germline ends. The CDR3 is CASSPDPYTEAFF. The CDR3 coding sequence is TGTGCCAGCAGCCCCGATCCCTACACTGAAGCTTTCTTT.

This clone was detected once. The chain has TRBV29-1 and TRBJ1-3; D is unresolved. This CDR3 contains 14 residues. CDR1 and CDR2 (germline): SQVTM, ANQGSEA. The ends were cut back, 6 bases at V and 0 bases at J, with 12 bases in the middle. The DNA of the CDR3 is TGCAGCGTGAACCCGGGGTCCTCTGGAAACACCATATATTTT. This codes for CSVNPGSSGNTIYF.

The gene calls are TRBV6-6 and TRBJ2-5; 7 bases are shared with TRBD1. The CDR3 consists of 15 residues. V gave up 5 bases and J gave up 5 bases; unmatched junction bases: 11. CDR1 is MNHNY, CDR2 SVGAGI, per germline (reference sequence). CDR3 nucleotides: TGTGCCAGCAGTGCTCACCGGGACAGCCCTGAGACCCAGTACTTC. This codes for CASSAHRDSPETQYF.

The chain employs TRBV18 and TRBJ2-1; D remains unclear. V was cut by 3 bases and J by 4 bases, with 7 bases left in between. The CDR3 spans 13 residues. Germline V gene lookup returns CDR1 KGHSH and CDR2 LQKENI. The chain's CDR3 is CASSPSQYNEQFF. In nucleotides, the CDR3 is TGTGCCAGCTCACCTTCACAGTACAATGAGCAGTTCTTC.

The V gene is TRBV28, the J gene TRBJ1-2; weak D call: TRBD1 (6 bases). There are 13 residues in the CDR3. The V gene lost 8 bases and the J gene lost 4 bases, with 14 bases spanning the gap. The germline V gene has CDR1 MDHEN and CDR2 SYDVKM. For the CDR3, the DNA is TGTGCCAGCCGTGGGGGGGCCGCCTATGGCTACACCTTC. Amino acid sequence: CASRGGAAYGYTF.

The J gene is TRBJ2-6, the V gene TRBV6-5; D is perhaps TRBD1 (6 bases). Looked up from germline, CDR1 is MNHEY and CDR2 is SVGAGI. V gave up 6 bases and J gave up 4 bases, with 13 bases separating them. CDR3 length: 15 residues. This CDR3 is CASSSTGHGANVLTF. The CDR3 DNA reads TGTGCCAGCAGCTCTACAGGGCACGGGGCCAACGTCCTGACTTTC.

The rearrangement links TRBV18 to TRBJ2-5, with TRBD2 identical over 7 bases. V was clipped by 2 bases and J by 1 base; unmatched bases: 4. CDR1 and CDR2 from the germline V gene are KGHSH and LQKENI. The CDR3 spans 15 residues. CDR3 DNA: TGTGCCAGCTCACCAGGGCGGGAGTTCCAAGAGACCCAGTACTTC. This encodes CASSPGREFQETQYF.

The J gene is TRBJ2-7, the V gene TRBV6-6; D is possibly TRBD1 (6 bases). This CDR3 region has 14 residues. V was cut by 7 bases and J by 7 bases, with 20 bases left in between. CDR1 MNHNY and CDR2 SVGAGI come from the germline V gene (reference sequence). CDR3 region: CASTEDRSLGEQYF. The CDR3 region has the DNA TGTGCCAGCACCGAAGACAGGTCCTTGGGGGAGCAGTACTTC.

The genes are TRBV4-3 and TRBJ2-7; 7 nucleotides agree with TRBD1. This CDR3 contains 16 residues. Per germline, CDR1 LGHNA and CDR2 YSLEER. V gave up 0 bases and J gave up 2 bases; unmatched junction bases: 7. Here the CDR3 reads CASSQDLGRGTYEQYF. CDR3 sequence (DNA): TGCGCCAGCAGCCAAGATCTGGGCAGGGGGACCTACGAGCAGTACTTC.

This chain connects TRBV11-3 to TRBJ1-3, with TRBD1 matching 7 bases. The CDR3 runs to 15 residues. V shed 7 bases, J shed 3 bases, and the junction held 9 bases outside the gene matches. The germline gives CDR1 SGHNT, CDR2 YENEEA. The CDR3 region is CASTTHRGGGNTIYF. As DNA, the CDR3 is TGTGCCAGCACTACACACAGGGGTGGTGGAAACACCATATATTTT.

The chain joins TRBV5-6 to TRBJ2-7; 9 bases are a match to TRBD1. The V and J ends lost 4 bases and 9 bases, in that order; junction bases with no gene match: 8. The CDR3 sequence is 13 residues long. Germline V lookup: CDR1 SGHDT, CDR2 YYEEEE. The chain's CDR3 is CASSRDRVFVQYF. CDR3 DNA: TGTGCCAGCAGCCGGGACAGGGTTTTTGTGCAGTACTTC.

The chain has TRBV15 and TRBJ1-5; weak D call: TRBD1 (6 bases). Trimming removed 3 bases from V and 0 bases from J, with 18 bases in between. The CDR3 is made up of 18 amino acids. CDR1 and CDR2 (germline): LNHNV, YYDKDF (reference sequence). The CDR3 reads CATSRAGAGRGSNQPQHF. For the CDR3, the DNA is TGTGCCACCAGCAGGGCGGGGGCAGGGAGGGGTAGCAATCAGCCCCAGCATTTT. The whole variable domain, filled in from reference TRBV15 and TRBJ1-5, reads DAMVIQNPRYQVTQFGKPVTLSCSQTLNHNVMYWYQQKSSQAPKLLFHYYDKDFNNEADTPDNFQSRRPNTSFCFLDIRSPGLGDTAMYLCATSRAGAGRGSNQPQHFGDGTRLSIL.

The chain carries TRBV6-1 and TRBJ1-5; D is unresolved. Trimming removed 3 bases at V and 6 bases at J, with 18 bases between. The length of the CDR3 is 16 residues. Germline V gene lookup returns CDR1 MNHNS and CDR2 SASEGT. In DNA, the CDR3 is TGTGCCAGCAGTGATCTGGGCTGGGAGTTGTCTCAGCCCCAGCATTTT. Its protein is CASSDLGWELSQPQHF.

This clone was counted only a few times. This chain uses TRBV10-2 with TRBJ2-7; D gene ambiguous. Germline CDR1 reads WSHSY; CDR2 reads SAAADI. Trimming took 7 bases from V and 5 from J, leaving 12 bases between them. CDR3 length: 12 residues. In DNA, the CDR3 is TGCGCCAGCAAACAGTCCTCTGACGAGCAGTACTTC. This gives the protein CASKQSSDEQYF.

This sequence joins TRBV2 and TRBJ2-3; 7 positions agree with TRBD2. Germline V CDR1 and CDR2: SNHLY, FYNNEI. V lost 8 bases and J lost 3; bases outside the gene matches: 17. The CDR3 has 17 amino acids. The CDR3 region has the DNA TGTGCCAGCCTCGACCCCAAGGGGCGGGGGTGGACAGATACGCAGTATTTT. This sequence encodes CASLDPKGRGWTDTQYF. The full variable domain, with the rest looked up from reference TRBV2 and TRBJ2-3, is EPEVTQTPSHQVTQMGQEVILRCVPISNHLYFYWYRQILGQKVEFLVSFYNNEISEKSEIFDDQFSVERPDGSNFTLKIRSTKLEDSAMYFCASLDPKGRGWTDTQYFGPGTRLTVL.

This clone has only a few counts. This chain links TRBV19 with TRBJ1-1; D remains ambiguous. Per germline, CDR1 LNHDA and CDR2 SQIVND (reference sequence). The CDR3 sequence is 14 residues long. The V and J ends lost 1 base and 6 bases respectively, with 12 bases between them. The CDR3 nucleotides read TGTGCCAGTAGTATAGGGACCGCTGGGGCTGAAGCTTTCTTT. This translates into CASSIGTAGAEAFF. Combining the CDR3 with reference TRBV19 and TRBJ1-1 gives the whole variable domain DGGITQSPKYLFRKEGQNVTLSCEQNLNHDAMYWYRQDPGQGLRLIYYSQIVNDFQKGDIAEGYSVSREKKESFPLTVTSAQKNPTAFYLCASSIGTAGAEAFFGQGTRLTVV.

The sample holds one count of this clone. This chain joins TRBV14 and TRBJ1-1; D uncertain. The V end lost 8 bases, the J end lost 1 base, and 11 bases lay between the germline ends. Per the germline V gene, CDR1 is SGHDN and CDR2 is FVKESK. The CDR3 loop spans 13 amino acids. The CDR3 DNA reads TGTGCCAGCTCGCACCGGGGGAACACTGAAGCTTTCTTT. It codes for CASSHRGNTEAFF.

DNA for the CDR3: TGTGCCAGCACCCTAAGACAGGGTATGGGCGAGCAGTACTTC. This sequence encodes CASTLRQGMGEQYF. The V call is TRBV28, the J call TRBJ2-7; 7 bases match TRBD1. The J segment lost 6 bases and the V segment lost 7 bases, leaving 12 bases of the junction unmatched. Germline-derived CDR1 and CDR2 are MDHEN and SYDVKM. CDR3 size: 14 residues.

This clone was detected once. This sequence joins TRBV19 and TRBJ2-5; 9 nucleotides match TRBD1. The J call is uncertain, as TRBJ2-7 better fits the DNA end. This CDR3 comprises 17 residues. In germline, CDR1 is LNHDA, CDR2 SQIVND (reference sequence). Here the CDR3 DNA reads TGTGCCAGTAGTGGACCGGAGGGGACAGGGTTCTCCTACGAGCAGTACTTC. Translating gives CASSGPEGTGFSYEQYF.

This chain connects TRBV27 to TRBJ1-1; D remains unclear. The CDR3 is made up of 13 amino acids. V gave up 1 base and J gave up 11 bases, with 14 bases separating them. Per the germline V gene, CDR1 is MNHEY and CDR2 is SMNVEV (reference sequence). CDR3 region: CASSLWQAGKAFF. CDR3 sequence (DNA): TGTGCCAGCAGTTTATGGCAGGCCGGCAAGGCTTTCTTT.